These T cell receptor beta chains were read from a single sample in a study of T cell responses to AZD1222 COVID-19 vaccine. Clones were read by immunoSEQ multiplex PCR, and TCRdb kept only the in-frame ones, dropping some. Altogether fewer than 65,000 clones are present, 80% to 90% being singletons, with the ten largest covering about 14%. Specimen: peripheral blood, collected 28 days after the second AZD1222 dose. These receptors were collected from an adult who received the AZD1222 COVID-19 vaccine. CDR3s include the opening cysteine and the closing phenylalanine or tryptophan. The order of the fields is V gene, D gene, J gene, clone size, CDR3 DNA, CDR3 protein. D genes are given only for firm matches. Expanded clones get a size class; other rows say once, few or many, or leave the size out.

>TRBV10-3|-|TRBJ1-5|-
TGTGCCATCGCACTGGGACTGGGAAATCAGCCCCAGCATTTT
CAIALGLGNQPQHF
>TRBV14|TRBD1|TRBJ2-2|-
TGTGCCAGTTCGGAATGGACAGGGGTCCCCGGGGAGCTGTTTTTT
CASSEWTGVPGELFF
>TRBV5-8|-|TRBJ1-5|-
TGTGCCAGCAGCTTAATCCGGGGGGAGCCCCAGCATTTT
CASSLIRGEPQHF
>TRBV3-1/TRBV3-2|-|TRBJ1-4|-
TGTGCCAGCAGCCCCGGGGCAGCGGCAAATGAAAAACTGTTTTTT
CASSPGAAANEKLFF
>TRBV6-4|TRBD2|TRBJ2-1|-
TGTGCCAGCAGTGGGGGTAGCGGGAGTAGTAATGAGCAGTTCTTC
CASSGGSGSSNEQFF
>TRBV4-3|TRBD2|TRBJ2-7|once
TGCGCCAGCAGCCAAGCAATGGTGGCTAGCGGGAGGTTTGTCGAGCAGTACTTC
CASSQAMVASGRFVEQYF
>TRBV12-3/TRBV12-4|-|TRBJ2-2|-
TGTGCCAGCAGTTTTTGGGCCACCGGGGAGCTGTTTTTT
CASSFWATGELFF
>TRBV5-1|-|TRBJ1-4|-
TGCGCCAGCAGCCGGGGACCGACAAATGAAAAACTGTTTTTT
CASSRGPTNEKLFF
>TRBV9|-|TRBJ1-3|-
TGTGCCAGCAGCGGGACCCTGACAGATACTGGAAACACCATATATTTT
CASSGTLTDTGNTIYF
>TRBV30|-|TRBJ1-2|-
TGTGCCTGGAGTACAGGTACGAACTATGGCTACACCTTC
CAWSTGTNYGYTF
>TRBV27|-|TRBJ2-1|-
TGTGCCAGCAGTTCCCTCGGGAGTGGCGGCAATGAGCAGTTCTTC
CASSSLGSGGNEQFF
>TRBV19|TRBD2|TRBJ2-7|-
TGTGCCAGTAGTATAACAGCGGGAAACTCCTACGAGCAGTACTTC
CASSITAGNSYEQYF
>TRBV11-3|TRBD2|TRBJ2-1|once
TGTGCCAGCAGCTTAGACTCTAGCGGGATTTACAATGAGCAGTTCTTC
CASSLDSSGIYNEQFF
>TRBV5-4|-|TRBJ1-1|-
TGTGCCAGCAGCGCGCAAGACACCATGAACACTGAAGCTTTCTTT
CASSAQDTMNTEAFF
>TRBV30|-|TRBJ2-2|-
TGTGCCTGGAATTGGAGGGACACCGGGGAGCTGTTTTTT
CAWNWRDTGELFF
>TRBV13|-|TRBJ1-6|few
TGTGCCAGCAGCTGGCGTTCGGATTCACCCCTCCACTTT
CASSWRSDSPLHF
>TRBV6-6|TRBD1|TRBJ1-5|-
TGTGCCAGCAGTTACCCACAGGGGGAGAGCAATCAGCCCCAGCATTTT
CASSYPQGESNQPQHF
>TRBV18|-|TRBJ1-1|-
TGTGCCAGCTCACTAGAACAAGCGAACACTGAAGCTTTCTTT
CASSLEQANTEAFF
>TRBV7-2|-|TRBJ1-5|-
TGTGCCAGCAGCTTAGACGTTATCTCCAATCAGCCCCAGCATTTT
CASSLDVISNQPQHF
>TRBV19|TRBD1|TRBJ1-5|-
TGTGCCAGTAGTAGGGACAGGGAGAGCAATCAGCCCCAGCATTTT
CASSRDRESNQPQHF
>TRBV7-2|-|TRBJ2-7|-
TGTGCCAGCAGCTTAGGGTACGGCTACGAGCAGTACTTC
CASSLGYGYEQYF
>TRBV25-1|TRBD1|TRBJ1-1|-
TGTGCCAGCAGTGAACCCGGGACAGGGGCTTCCGAAGCTTTCTTT
CASSEPGTGASEAFF
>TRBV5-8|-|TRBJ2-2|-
TGTGCCAGCAGCTACAGGGGGGGCACCGGGGAGCTGTTTTTT
CASSYRGGTGELFF
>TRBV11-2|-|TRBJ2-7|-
TGTGCCAGCAGCTCGACGACCTACGAGCAGTACTTC
CASSSTTYEQYF
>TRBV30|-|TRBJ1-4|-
TGTGCCTGGAGTTCCCCGTGGGCCACTAATGAAAAACTGTTTTTT
CAWSSPWATNEKLFF
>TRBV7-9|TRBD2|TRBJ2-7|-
TGTGCCAGCAGCTTAGAGGTTCCTAGCGGGAGCCCCAGCTCCTACGAGCAGTACTTC
CASSLEVPSGSPSSYEQYF
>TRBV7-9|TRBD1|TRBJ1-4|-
TGTGCCTTATCCGGGACAGGCGTGGGGACGGCTAATGAAAAACTGTTTTTT
CALSGTGVGTANEKLFF
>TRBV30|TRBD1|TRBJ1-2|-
TGTGCCTGGAAAGGACAGGGTGATTATGGCTACACCTTC
CAWKGQGDYGYTF
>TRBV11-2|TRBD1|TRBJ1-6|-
TGTGCCAGCAGCCCTCGGACAGGGGGCTATTCACCCCTCCACTTT
CASSPRTGGYSPLHF
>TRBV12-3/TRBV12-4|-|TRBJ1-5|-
TGTGCCAGCAGTTTAAACGGCGGTCAGCCCCAGCATTTT
CASSLNGGQPQHF
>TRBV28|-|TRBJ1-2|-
TGTGCCAGCAGTTTATACGGGGGTCAGGGTCATGGCTACACCTTC
CASSLYGGQGHGYTF
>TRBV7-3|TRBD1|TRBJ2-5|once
TGTGCCAGCCGCCGGGACAGGGGAGAGACCCAGTACTTC
CASRRDRGETQYF
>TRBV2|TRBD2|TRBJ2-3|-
TGTGCCAGCTTTGGCGGGAGTACAGATACGCAGTATTTT
CASFGGSTDTQYF
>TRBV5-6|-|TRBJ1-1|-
TGTGCCAGCAGCAGAATCAACACTGAAGCTTTCTTT
CASSRINTEAFF
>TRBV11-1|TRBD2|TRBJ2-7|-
TGTGCCAGCAGCTTAGTCCGGGGGGACGAGCAGTACTTC
CASSLVRGDEQYF
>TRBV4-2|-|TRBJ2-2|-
TGTGCCAGCAGCCAAAGCGCCACCGGGGAGCTGTTTTTT
CASSQSATGELFF
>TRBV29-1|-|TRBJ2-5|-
TGCAGCGTTGCGGAGTCCCGGCGGGAGACCCAGTACTTC
CSVAESRRETQYF
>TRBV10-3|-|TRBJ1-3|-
TGTGCCATCAGTGAGAGCTGGAGTGAAGTCTGGGGAAACACCATATATTTT
CAISESWSEVWGNTIYF
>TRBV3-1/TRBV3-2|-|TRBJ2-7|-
TGTGCCAGCAGCTCGGGACTGGATTCCTACGAGCAGTACTTC
CASSSGLDSYEQYF
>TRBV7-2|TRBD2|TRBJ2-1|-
TGTGCCAGCAGCTTAGGGGTGACTAGCTTATCCAATGAGCAGTTCTTC
CASSLGVTSLSNEQFF
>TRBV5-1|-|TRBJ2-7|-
TGCGCCAGCAGCTTGGCAGGGTTCTCCTACGAGCAGTACTTC
CASSLAGFSYEQYF
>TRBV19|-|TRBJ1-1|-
TGTGCCAGTACTTACGACAGGAACACTGAAGCTTTCTTT
CASTYDRNTEAFF
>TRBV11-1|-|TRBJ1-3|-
TGTGCCAGCAGCTGGGACGGAAGCTCTGGAAACACCATATATTTT
CASSWDGSSGNTIYF
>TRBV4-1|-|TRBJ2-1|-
TGCGCCAGCAGCCAAGATGGCTTCCCCGGACTTGAGCAGTTCTTC
CASSQDGFPGLEQFF
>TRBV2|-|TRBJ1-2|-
TGTGCCAGCAGTGAAGCGGGGACGGACTATGGCTACACCTTC
CASSEAGTDYGYTF
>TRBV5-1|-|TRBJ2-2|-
TGCGCCAGCAGCCCCCCTATAGGGGGGCGGAACACCGGGGAGCTGTTTTTT
CASSPPIGGRNTGELFF